This T cell receptor (beta chain) was identified in a study of beta chain features in type 1 diabetes. cDNA synthesis used the whole RNA isolate, giving expressed TCRB sequences. Regulatory, naive and central memory T cell samples averaged around 3.9 million reads. Clones were read by immunoSEQ multiplex PCR, and TCRdb kept only the in-frame ones, dropping some. The sample yields hundreds of thousands of clones, around an eighth seen once. Findings of the study overall: TCRB CDR3s from Type 1 diabetes patients were moderately but significantly shorter in all four CD4+ subsets. The naive, central memory and Treg TCRB repertoires of patients appeared to be more similar to one another than those of healthy donors.

On this clone itself: Its specificity is unknown.

The CDR3 extends over 15 amino acids. V shed 3 bases and J shed 2 bases, with 10 bases lying between them. Per germline, CDR1 MGHDK and CDR2 SYGVNS. Sequences were obtained from naive CD4+ T cells from blood. The chain couples TRBV25-1 to TRBJ1-4, with D unclear. The origin of this receptor is a young man with type 1 diabetes. The CDR3 sequence is CASSEREGTNEKLFF. The CDR3 coding sequence is TGTGCCAGCAGTGAGCGAGAGGGCACTAATGAAAAACTGTTTTTT. Complete variable domain (other parts from reference TRBV25-1 and TRBJ1-4): EADIYQTPRYLVIGTGKKITLECSQTMGHDKMYWYQQDPGMELHLIHYSYGVNSTEKGDLSSESTVSRIRTEHFPLTLESARPSHTSQYLCASSEREGTNEKLFFGSGTQLSVL.